These 4 T cell receptor beta chains originate from one sample sequenced in a study of PD-L1 blockade in urothelial cancer. Time point here: pretreatment peripheral blood. TCRdb keeps only in-frame clones here, not all; method: immunoSEQ multiplex PCR. The sample records under 50,000 clones, approximately 85% being singletons. The sample was PBMCs, taken around atezolizumab (anti-PD-L1) treatment. The receptors originated from a middle-aged man with urothelial cancer.

The V call is TRBV7-8, the J call TRBJ2-1; tentative D call: TRBD2 (5 bases). The CDR3 extends over 16 amino acids. V gave up 2 bases and J gave up 8 bases, with 19 bases separating them. Germline V gene sequence: CDR1 SGHVS, CDR2 FQNEAQ. CDR3 sequence (DNA): TGTGCCAGCAGCTTAACCCCCCTAGGAGGTGGTTATGAGCAGTTCTTC. This codes for CASSLTPLGGGYEQFF.

The chain is built from TRBV7-6 and TRBJ1-5; TRBD1 aligns across 9 bases. CDR1 is SGHVS and CDR2 is FNYEAQ in the germline V gene. The CDR3 contains 18 residues. Losses at the gene ends were 0 bases for V and 1 base for J; bases not matched to a gene: 7. Here the CDR3 reads CASSLASGTGWSNQPQHF. CDR3 DNA: TGTGCCAGCAGCTTAGCTTCCGGGACAGGGTGGAGCAATCAGCCCCAGCATTTT.

This chain connects TRBV6-6 to TRBJ1-5; tentatively, D is TRBD1 (6 bases). CDR1 MNHNY and CDR2 SVGAGI come from the germline V gene (reference sequence). The CDR3 loop spans 16 amino acids. With 5 bases removed from V and 2 bases from J, the gap between germline ends came to 16 bases. Here the CDR3 DNA reads TGTGCCAGCAGTACATCTACAGGGAGCGGCAATCAGCCCCAGCATTTT. Its translation: CASSTSTGSGNQPQHF.

This rearrangement joins TRBV27 to TRBJ1-2; no firm D call. The CDR3 runs to 12 residues. With 5 bases removed from V and 5 bases from J, the gap between germline ends came to 9 bases. CDR1 is MNHEY, CDR2 SMNVEV, per germline (reference sequence). In nucleotides, the CDR3 is TGTGCCAGCAGTCTACCACCATATGGCTACACCTTC. Protein sequence: CASSLPPYGYTF.